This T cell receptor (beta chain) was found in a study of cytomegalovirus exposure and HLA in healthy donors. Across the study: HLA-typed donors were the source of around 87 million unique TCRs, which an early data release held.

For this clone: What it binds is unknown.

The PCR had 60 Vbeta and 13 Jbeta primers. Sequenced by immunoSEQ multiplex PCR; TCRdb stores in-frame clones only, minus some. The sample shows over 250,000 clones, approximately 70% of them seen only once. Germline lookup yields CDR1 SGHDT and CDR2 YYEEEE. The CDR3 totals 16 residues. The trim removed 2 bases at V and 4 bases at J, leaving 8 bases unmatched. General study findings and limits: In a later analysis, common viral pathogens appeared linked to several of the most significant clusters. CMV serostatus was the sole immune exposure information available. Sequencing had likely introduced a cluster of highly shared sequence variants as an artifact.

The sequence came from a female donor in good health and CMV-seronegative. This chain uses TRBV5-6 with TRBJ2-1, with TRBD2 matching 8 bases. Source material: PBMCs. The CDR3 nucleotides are TGTGCCAGCAGCTTACCACGGGAGGGGTGGTACAATGAGCAGTTCTTC. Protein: CASSLPREGWYNEQFF.